These 23 T cell receptor beta chains were sequenced from one sample in a study of shared clonotypes between healthy human individuals. The assay was immunoSEQ multiplex PCR, and TCRdb's table has in-frame clones only and misses some. The sample shows about 590,000 clones, roughly 95% of them seen only once. CD45RO negativity and positive selection for CCR7 defined naive CD8 cells, a population that excluded terminally differentiated effector memory CD45RA+ cells. Material for sequencing was naive CD8+ T cells sorted from blood. The receptors stem from a woman in her thirties in good health.

The rearrangement links TRBV4-1 to TRBJ2-7; tentative D call: TRBD2 (5 bases). Germline loops: CDR1 MGHRA, CDR2 YSYEKL. The CDR3 contains 15 residues. The V gene lost 1 base and the J gene lost 0 bases, with 10 bases spanning the gap. The CDR3 region is CASSQVGVGSYEQYF. The DNA of the CDR3 is TGCGCCAGCAGCCAAGTCGGGGTAGGCTCCTACGAGCAGTACTTC.

The chain couples TRBV5-1 to TRBJ2-1; D is possibly TRBD1 or TRBD2 (5 bases each). CDR3 length equals 14 residues. CDR1 is SGHRS, CDR2 YFSETQ, per germline. V was trimmed by 2 bases and J by 5 bases, leaving 11 bases between them. CDR3 DNA: TGCGCCAGCAGCTTAGTAGGGACCCACAATGAGCAGTTCTTC. The encoded protein is CASSLVGTHNEQFF.

The chain recombines TRBV2 with TRBJ1-4, with D possibly TRBD1 on 5 matching bases. V was trimmed by 7 bases and J by 8 bases, leaving 17 bases between them. The CDR3 runs to 14 residues. Germline V gene sequence: CDR1 SNHLY, CDR2 FYNNEI. The CDR3 is CASTPGFGHEKLFF. The CDR3 DNA follows: TGTGCCAGCACGCCAGGGTTCGGGCACGAAAAACTGTTTTTT. Full variable domain (rest looked up from reference TRBV2 and TRBJ1-4): EPEVTQTPSHQVTQMGQEVILRCVPISNHLYFYWYRQILGQKVEFLVSFYNNEISEKSEIFDDQFSVERPDGSNFTLKIRSTKLEDSAMYFCASTPGFGHEKLFFGSGTQLSVL.

The rearrangement uses TRBV27 and TRBJ2-5; D may match TRBD1 or TRBD2 (5 bases each). The J call may be faulty, since TRBJ2-7 better matches the DNA end. The CDR3 loop spans 13 amino acids. Germline V gene data show CDR1 as MNHEY and CDR2 as SMNVEV (reference sequence). The CDR3, as DNA: TGTGCCAGCAGCCCTTGGGGGTCCTACGAGCAGTACTTC. It specifies CASSPWGSYEQYF.

Here the CDR3 DNA reads TGTGCCAGCAGCCGTGGGACAGCAACTAATGAAAAACTGTTTTTT. It encodes CASSRGTATNEKLFF. This sequence joins TRBV7-2 and TRBJ1-4; 7 nucleotides line up with TRBD1. V dropped 5 bases and J dropped 0; count of bases not matched to a gene: 3. This CDR3 region has 15 residues. Per germline, CDR1 SGHTA and CDR2 FQGNSA.

The gene calls are TRBV6-1 and TRBJ2-7, with D unclear. The length of the CDR3 is 9 residues. Germline loops: CDR1 MNHNS, CDR2 SASEGT. Trimming pared 10 bases from V and 4 bases from J, leaving 5 bases between. CDR3 in amino acids: CAIGYEQYF. As DNA, the CDR3 is TGTGCCATCGGGTACGAGCAGTACTTC.

This sequence joins TRBV6-1 and TRBJ2-1; D call uncertain. The V end lost 8 bases, the J end lost 4 bases, and 3 bases lay between the germline ends. CDR1 MNHNS and CDR2 SASEGT come from the germline V gene. This CDR3 region has 10 residues. CDR3: CASLYNEQFF. The CDR3 bases are TGTGCCAGCCTTTACAATGAGCAGTTCTTC.

This chain connects TRBV9 to TRBJ1-4; no clear D. The CDR3 extends over 12 amino acids. The germline V gene encodes CDR1 SGDLS and CDR2 YYNGEE. The V and J ends lost 2 bases and 6 bases respectively, with 5 bases between them. The CDR3 sequence: CASSVNDEKLFF. Here the CDR3 DNA reads TGTGCCAGCAGCGTTAATGATGAAAAACTGTTTTTT.

This chain connects TRBV4-2 to TRBJ2-7, with unresolved D. The CDR3 has 15 residues. Germline CDR1 LGHNA, CDR2 YNFKEQ. V dropped 2 bases and J dropped 1 base, with 12 bases sitting between them. DNA of the CDR3: TGTGCCAGCAGCCAAAGAGATAGCTCTTCCTACGAGCAGTACTTC. Its protein product is CASSQRDSSSYEQYF.

This chain joins TRBV5-4 and TRBJ1-1, with 8 bases identical to TRBD1. This CDR3 region has 14 residues. V was clipped by 3 bases and J by 2 bases; unmatched bases: 3. The germline CDR1 and CDR2 sequences are SGHNT and YYREEE (reference sequence). The CDR3 is CASSSRGLNTEAFF. The CDR3 DNA sequence: TGTGCCAGCAGCTCCAGGGGGCTTAACACTGAAGCTTTCTTT.

This sequence joins TRBV5-1 and TRBJ2-7; possible D gene TRBD1, 6 bases. Germline-derived CDR1 and CDR2 are SGHRS and YFSETQ. V lost 0 bases, J lost 3 bases, and 16 bases lay in between. The CDR3 is 16 amino acids. CDR3 nucleotide sequence: TGCGCCAGCAGCTTGGAACTTCAGGGGATAGACTACGAGCAGTACTTC. It specifies CASSLELQGIDYEQYF.

The chain uses TRBV11-3 and TRBJ2-1, with 9 bases identical to TRBD2. CDR3 length: 17 amino acids. CDR1 SGHNT and CDR2 YENEEA come from the germline V gene. V was clipped by 5 bases and J by 6 bases; unmatched bases: 14. The CDR3 DNA reads TGTGCCAGCAGCCCCCGCGTTAGCGGGAGTGGTCTCAATGAGCAGTTCTTC. This codes for CASSPRVSGSGLNEQFF.

The V and J genes are TRBV6-6 and TRBJ2-5; D might be TRBD2 (5 bases). The J call may be wrong; the DNA end is better matched by TRBJ2-7. From germline, CDR1 is MNHNY and CDR2 SVGAGI (reference sequence). CDR3 length: 15 residues. The CDR3 sequence is CASSPTGGRDYEQYF. The DNA of the CDR3 is TGTGCCAGCAGCCCCACCGGAGGAAGGGATTACGAGCAGTACTTC.

The chain uses TRBV6-1 and TRBJ1-1; D unresolved. V lost 3 bases to trimming and J lost 6 bases, with 11 bases between them. Germline V gene sequence: CDR1 MNHNS, CDR2 SASEGT. There are 13 residues in the CDR3. CDR3 loop: CASSDRAGPEAFF. In nucleotides, the CDR3 is TGTGCCAGCAGTGATAGGGCAGGTCCTGAAGCTTTCTTT.

A remark on this clone: Other DNA sequences within the sample encode an identical CDR3. The chain is built from TRBV27 and TRBJ2-1; 16 bases align to TRBD2. The CDR3 sequence is 15 residues long. Germline CDR1 reads MNHEY; CDR2 reads SMNVEV (reference sequence). V shed 6 bases, J shed 8 bases, and the junction held 4 bases outside the gene matches. The CDR3 DNA reads TGTGCCAGCAGCCCCGGGACTAGCGGGAGGGATGAGCAGTTCTTC. Its translation: CASSPGTSGRDEQFF.

This chain connects TRBV10-1 to TRBJ2-1; 9 bases are shared with TRBD1. Germline CDR1 reads WNHNN; CDR2 reads SYGVQD (reference sequence). This CDR3 is built from 15 residues. V lost 6 bases and J lost 6; bases outside the gene matches: 9. Here the CDR3 DNA reads TGCGCCAGCAGCGCCGGGACAGGGAAATTCAATGAGCAGTTCTTC. This sequence encodes CASSAGTGKFNEQFF.

Concerning this clone: This specimen includes other DNA sequences encoding the same CDR3. The rearrangement uses TRBV5-1 and TRBJ1-1; D unclear. Germline V lookup: CDR1 SGHRS, CDR2 YFSETQ. The CDR3 has 13 amino acids. V was pared by 0 bases and J by 5 bases, with 8 bases between. This chain's CDR3 is CASSLDSGTEAFF. In DNA, the CDR3 is TGCGCCAGCAGCTTGGATTCGGGGACTGAAGCTTTCTTT. The whole variable domain, filled in from reference TRBV5-1 and TRBJ1-1, reads KAGVTQTPRYLIKTRGQQVTLSCSPISGHRSVSWYQQTPGQGLQFLFEYFSETQRNKGNFPGRFSGRQFSNSRSEMNVSTLELGDSALYLCASSLDSGTEAFFGQGTRLTVV.

The rearrangement joins TRBV28 to TRBJ1-2, with 9 bases aligning to TRBD1. With 5 bases clipped from V and 4 bases from J, the junction kept 8 bases outside the gene matches. Germline CDR1 reads MDHEN; CDR2 reads SYDVKM. This CDR3 has 15 residues. This CDR3 reads CASSPWTGVIYGYTF. Written as DNA, the CDR3 is TGTGCCAGCAGTCCCTGGACAGGGGTAATCTATGGCTACACCTTC.

V gene TRBV13 combines with J gene TRBJ1-2, with TRBD1 identical over 10 bases. The CDR3 sequence is 15 residues long. Germline V gene data show CDR1 as PRHDT and CDR2 as FYEKMQ (reference sequence). Trimming took 6 bases from V and 6 from J; bases not matched to a gene: 10. CDR3 loop: CASRIWDRGQDGYTF. The CDR3 nucleotides are TGTGCCAGCAGGATATGGGACAGGGGTCAAGATGGCTACACCTTC. Drawing the rest from reference TRBV13 and TRBJ1-2, the complete variable domain is AAGVIQSPRHLIKEKRETATLKCYPIPRHDTVYWYQQGPGQDPQFLISFYEKMQSDKGSIPDRFSAQQFSDYHSELNMSSLELGDSALYFCASRIWDRGQDGYTFGSGTRLTVV.

The chain joins TRBV30 to TRBJ1-2; the D is unclear. V was shortened by 5 bases and J by 7 bases, with 14 bases between the two germline ends. The CDR3 loop spans 12 amino acids. Germline CDR1 is GTSNPN and CDR2 is SVGIG (reference sequence). The CDR3 sequence is CAWGWGAGGYTF. The CDR3, as DNA: TGTGCCTGGGGGTGGGGAGCGGGTGGCTACACCTTC.

The rearrangement links TRBV7-2 to TRBJ2-3, with a possible D match to TRBD2 (7 bases). This CDR3 contains 16 residues. The V and J ends lost 5 bases and 6 bases respectively, with 21 bases between them. Germline V gene sequence: CDR1 SGHTA, CDR2 FQGNSA. The CDR3 DNA follows: TGTGCCAGCAGCCCCCACATAGGGGGGGATCCGGATACGCAGTATTTT. It translates to CASSPHIGGDPDTQYF.

This rearrangement joins TRBV2 to TRBJ2-7; 8 bases map to TRBD2. The CDR3 has 16 residues. The trim removed 3 bases at V and 7 bases at J, leaving 14 bases unmatched. CDR1 and CDR2 from the germline V gene are SNHLY and FYNNEI. CDR3 in DNA: TGTGCCAGCAGTGATGCGCTAGCGGGTATGGAGGGTGAGCAGTACTTC. This sequence encodes CASSDALAGMEGEQYF.

The V call is TRBV7-6, the J call TRBJ2-7; D might be TRBD2 (5 bases). The V and J ends lost 1 base and 0 bases respectively, with 10 bases between them. Per the germline V gene, CDR1 is SGHVS and CDR2 is FNYEAQ. The CDR3 sequence is 15 residues long. The CDR3 loop is CASSLEAVSSYEQYF. The CDR3 DNA reads TGTGCCAGCAGCTTAGAAGCGGTGAGCTCCTACGAGCAGTACTTC.